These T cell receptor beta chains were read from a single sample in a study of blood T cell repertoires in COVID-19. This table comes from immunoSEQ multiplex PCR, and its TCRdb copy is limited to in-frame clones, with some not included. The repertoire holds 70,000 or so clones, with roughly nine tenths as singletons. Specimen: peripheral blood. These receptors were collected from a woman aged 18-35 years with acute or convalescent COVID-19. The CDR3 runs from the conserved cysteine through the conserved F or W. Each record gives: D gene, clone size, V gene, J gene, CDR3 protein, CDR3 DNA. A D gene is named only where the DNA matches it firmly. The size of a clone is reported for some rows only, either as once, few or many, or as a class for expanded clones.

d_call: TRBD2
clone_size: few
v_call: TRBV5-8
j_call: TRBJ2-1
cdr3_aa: CASSFSGGASEQFF
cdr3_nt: TGTGCCAGCAGCTTTAGCGGGGGGGCCTCTGAGCAGTTCTTC

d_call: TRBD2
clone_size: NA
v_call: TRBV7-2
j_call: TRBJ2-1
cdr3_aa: CASSLEAGGDEQFF
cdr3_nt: TGTGCCAGCAGCTTAGAGGCGGGAGGGGATGAGCAGTTCTTC

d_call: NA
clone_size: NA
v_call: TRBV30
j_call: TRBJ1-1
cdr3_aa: CAWSVIGVGTEAFF
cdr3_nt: TGTGCCTGGAGTGTGATCGGGGTTGGGACTGAAGCTTTCTTT

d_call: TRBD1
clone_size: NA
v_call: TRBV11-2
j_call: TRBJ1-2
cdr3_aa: CASSFDRVYGYTF
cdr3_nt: TGTGCCAGCAGCTTCGACAGGGTCTATGGCTACACCTTC

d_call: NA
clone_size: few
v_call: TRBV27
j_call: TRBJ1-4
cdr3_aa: CASSLNPATNEKLFF
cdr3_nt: TGTGCCAGCAGTTTAAATCCAGCAACTAATGAAAAACTGTTTTTT

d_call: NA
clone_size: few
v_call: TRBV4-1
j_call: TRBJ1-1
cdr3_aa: CASSQDRRAGNTEAFF
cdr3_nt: TGCGCCAGCAGCCAAGATAGGAGGGCCGGGAACACTGAAGCTTTCTTT

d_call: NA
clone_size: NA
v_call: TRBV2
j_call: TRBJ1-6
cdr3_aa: CASSEALPNSNSPLHF
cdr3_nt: TGTGCCAGCAGTGAAGCGCTACCGAACAGCAATTCACCCCTCCACTTT

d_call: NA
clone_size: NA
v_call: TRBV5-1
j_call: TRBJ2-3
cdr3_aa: CASRPGIEADTQYF
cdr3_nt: TGCGCCAGCCGACCCGGGATAGAGGCAGATACGCAGTATTTT

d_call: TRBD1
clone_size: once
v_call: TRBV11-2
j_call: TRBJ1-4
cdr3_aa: CASSLNPGTGDEKLFF
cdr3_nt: TGTGCCAGCAGCTTAAATCCCGGGACAGGGGATGAAAAACTGTTTTTT

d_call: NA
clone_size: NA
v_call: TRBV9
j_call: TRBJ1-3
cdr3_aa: CASSVSWTAGNTIYF
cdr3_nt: TGTGCCAGCAGCGTCTCGTGGACAGCTGGAAACACCATATATTTT

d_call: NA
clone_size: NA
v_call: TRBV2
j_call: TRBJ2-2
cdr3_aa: CASRQGQNTGELFF
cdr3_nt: TGTGCCAGCAGGCAGGGACAGAACACCGGGGAGCTGTTTTTT

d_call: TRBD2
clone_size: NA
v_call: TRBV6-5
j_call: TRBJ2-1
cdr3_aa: CASSLERGDNEQFF
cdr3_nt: TGTGCCAGCAGCCTAGAGCGGGGGGACAATGAGCAGTTCTTC

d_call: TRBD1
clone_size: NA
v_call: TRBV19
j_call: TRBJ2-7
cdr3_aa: CASSPRDRGINEQYF
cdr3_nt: TGTGCCAGTAGTCCCCGGGACAGGGGTATCAACGAGCAGTACTTC

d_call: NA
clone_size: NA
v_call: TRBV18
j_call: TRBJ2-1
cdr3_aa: CASSPTTYNEQFF
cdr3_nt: TGTGCCAGCTCACCGACTACCTACAATGAGCAGTTCTTC

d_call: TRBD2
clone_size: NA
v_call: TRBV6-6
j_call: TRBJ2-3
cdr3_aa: CASRVAGDYTDTQYF
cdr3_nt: TGTGCCAGCAGGGTAGCGGGAGACTACACAGATACGCAGTATTTT

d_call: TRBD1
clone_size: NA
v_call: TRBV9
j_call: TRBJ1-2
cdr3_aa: CASSGTGYGYTF
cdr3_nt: TGTGCCAGCAGCGGGACAGGGTATGGCTACACCTTC

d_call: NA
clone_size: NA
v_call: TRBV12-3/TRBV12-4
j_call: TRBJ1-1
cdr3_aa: CASSRMRTEAFF
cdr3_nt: TGTGCCAGCAGTCGTATGAGAACTGAAGCTTTCTTT

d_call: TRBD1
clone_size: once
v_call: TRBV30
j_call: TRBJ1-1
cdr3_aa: CAWSGTGLVGAFF
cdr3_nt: TGTGCCTGGTCCGGGACAGGCCTCGTTGGAGCTTTCTTT

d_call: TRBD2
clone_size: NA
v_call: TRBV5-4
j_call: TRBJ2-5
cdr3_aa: CASSKKAGGQETQYF
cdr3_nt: TGTGCCAGCAGCAAAAAAGCGGGGGGGCAAGAGACCCAGTACTTC

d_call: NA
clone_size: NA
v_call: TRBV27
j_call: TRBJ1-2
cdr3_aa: CASRYRQEPNYGYTF
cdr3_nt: TGTGCCAGCAGATACCGACAGGAACCTAACTATGGCTACACCTTC

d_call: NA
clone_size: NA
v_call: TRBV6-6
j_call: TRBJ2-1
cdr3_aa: CASSYVQTGGEQFF
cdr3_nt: TGTGCCAGCAGTTACGTGCAGACCGGAGGCGAGCAGTTCTTC

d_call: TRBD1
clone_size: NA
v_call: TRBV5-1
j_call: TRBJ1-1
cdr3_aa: CASSRTGNTEAFF
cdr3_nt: TGCGCCAGCAGTCGGACAGGGAACACTGAAGCTTTCTTT

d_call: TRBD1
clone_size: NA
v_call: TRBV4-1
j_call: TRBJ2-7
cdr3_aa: CASSWVQGDYEQYF
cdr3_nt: TGCGCCAGCAGCTGGGTACAGGGGGACTACGAGCAGTACTTC

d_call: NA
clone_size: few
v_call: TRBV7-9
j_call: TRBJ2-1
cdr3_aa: CASSRGSRVFEQFF
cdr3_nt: TGTGCCAGCAGCCGCGGCAGTAGAGTGTTTGAGCAGTTCTTC

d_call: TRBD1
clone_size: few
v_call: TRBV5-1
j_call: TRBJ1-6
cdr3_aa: CASSLGQGNSPLHF
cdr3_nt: TGCGCCAGCAGCTTGGGACAGGGGAATTCACCCCTCCACTTT

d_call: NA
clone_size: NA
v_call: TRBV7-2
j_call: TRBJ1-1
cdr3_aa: CASSTATGQGTEAFF
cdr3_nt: TGTGCCAGCAGCACAGCGACGGGACAAGGCACTGAAGCTTTCTTT

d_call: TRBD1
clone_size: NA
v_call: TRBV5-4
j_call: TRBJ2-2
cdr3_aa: CASSTGQGASTGELFF
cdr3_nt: TGTGCCAGCAGCACCGGACAGGGGGCGTCCACCGGGGAGCTGTTTTTT

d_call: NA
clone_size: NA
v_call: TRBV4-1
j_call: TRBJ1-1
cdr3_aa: CASRDNRETEAFF
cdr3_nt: TGCGCCAGCAGGGATAACAGGGAAACTGAAGCTTTCTTT

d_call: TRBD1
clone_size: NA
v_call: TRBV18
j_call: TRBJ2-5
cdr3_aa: CASSPDRVRETQYF
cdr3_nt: TGTGCCAGCTCACCCGACAGGGTTCGAGAGACCCAGTACTTC

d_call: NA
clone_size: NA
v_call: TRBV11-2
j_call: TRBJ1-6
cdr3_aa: CASSGRGDSPLHF
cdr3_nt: TGTGCCAGCAGCGGACGGGGGGATTCACCCCTCCACTTT

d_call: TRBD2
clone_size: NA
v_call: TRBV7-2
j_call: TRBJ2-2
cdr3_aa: CASSPILAGANTGELFF
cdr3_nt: TGTGCCAGCAGCCCAATACTAGCGGGGGCGAACACCGGGGAGCTGTTTTTT

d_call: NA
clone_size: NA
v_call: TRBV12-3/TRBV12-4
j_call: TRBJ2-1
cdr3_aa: CASSLARGNEQFF
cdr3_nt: TGTGCCAGCAGTTTAGCACGGGGCAATGAGCAGTTCTTC

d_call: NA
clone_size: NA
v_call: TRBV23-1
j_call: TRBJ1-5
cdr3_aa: CASSQSGVVRDQPQHF
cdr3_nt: TGCGCCAGCAGTCAATCAGGGGTTGTCAGAGATCAGCCCCAGCATTTT

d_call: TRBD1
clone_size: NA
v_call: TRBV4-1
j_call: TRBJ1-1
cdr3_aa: CASSQGLTGGNDNTEAFF
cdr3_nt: TGCGCCAGCAGCCAAGGACTTACAGGGGGGAACGACAACACTGAAGCTTTCTTT

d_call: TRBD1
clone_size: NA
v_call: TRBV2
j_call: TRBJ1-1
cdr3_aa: CASSEMWRGQNLGNTEAFF
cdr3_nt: TGTGCCAGCAGTGAAATGTGGAGGGGGCAAAATTTAGGTAACACTGAAGCTTTCTTT

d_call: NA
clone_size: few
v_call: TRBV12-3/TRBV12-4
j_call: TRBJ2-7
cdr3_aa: CASSLRGYEQYF
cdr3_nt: TGTGCCAGCAGTTTAAGGGGCTACGAGCAGTACTTC

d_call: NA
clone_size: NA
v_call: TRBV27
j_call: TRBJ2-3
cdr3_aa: CASMDTTYTDTQYF
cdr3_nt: TGTGCCAGCATGGACACTACATACACAGATACGCAGTATTTT

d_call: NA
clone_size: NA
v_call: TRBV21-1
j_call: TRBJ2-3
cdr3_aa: CASKRTSGSSTDTQYF
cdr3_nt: TGTGCCAGCAAGAGGACTAGCGGGAGTAGCACAGATACGCAGTATTTT

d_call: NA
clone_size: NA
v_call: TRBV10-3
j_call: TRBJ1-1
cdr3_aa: CAIRPGWKDTEAFF
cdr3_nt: TGTGCCATCAGGCCAGGGTGGAAGGACACTGAAGCTTTCTTT

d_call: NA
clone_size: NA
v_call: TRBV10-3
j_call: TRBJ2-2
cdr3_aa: CAISASSVRTGELFF
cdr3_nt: TGTGCCATCAGTGCTTCCTCGGTGAGGACCGGGGAGCTGTTTTTT

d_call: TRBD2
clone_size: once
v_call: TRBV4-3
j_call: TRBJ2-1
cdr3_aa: CASSPRTSGSNEQFF
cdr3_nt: TGCGCCAGCAGCCCCCGGACTAGCGGGAGTAATGAGCAGTTCTTC

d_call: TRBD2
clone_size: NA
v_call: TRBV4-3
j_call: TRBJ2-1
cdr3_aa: CASSLLAGNEQFF
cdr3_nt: TGCGCCAGCAGCCTCCTAGCGGGAAATGAGCAGTTCTTC

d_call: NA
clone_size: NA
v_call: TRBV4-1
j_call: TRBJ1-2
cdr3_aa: CASRDRTGSGGYTF
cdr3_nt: TGCGCCTCTCGAGATAGAACGGGTTCGGGTGGCTACACCTTC

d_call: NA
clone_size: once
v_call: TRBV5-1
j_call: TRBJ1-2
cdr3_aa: CASSLEGGYGYTF
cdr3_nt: TGCGCCAGCAGCTTGGAAGGGGGCTATGGCTACACCTTC

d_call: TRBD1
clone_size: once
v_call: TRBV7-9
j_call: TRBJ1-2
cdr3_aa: CASSVGQGYGYTF
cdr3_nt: TGTGCCAGCAGCGTAGGACAGGGCTATGGCTACACCTTC

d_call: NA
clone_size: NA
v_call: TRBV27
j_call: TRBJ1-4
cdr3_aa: CASSLMGYRPEKLFF
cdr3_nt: TGTGCCAGCAGTTTGATGGGGTACAGGCCAGAAAAACTGTTTTTT

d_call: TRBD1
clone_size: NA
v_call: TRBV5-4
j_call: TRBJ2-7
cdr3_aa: CASSSDRGQTYEQYF
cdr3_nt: TGTGCCAGCAGCTCGGACAGGGGCCAAACCTACGAGCAGTACTTC

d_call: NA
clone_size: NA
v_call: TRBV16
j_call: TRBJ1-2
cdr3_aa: CASSRDTNYGYTF
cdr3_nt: TGTGCCAGCAGCCGGGACACCAACTATGGCTACACCTTC

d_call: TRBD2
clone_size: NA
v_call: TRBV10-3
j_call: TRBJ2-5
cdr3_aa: CAISESGKETQYF
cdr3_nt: TGTGCCATCAGTGAGAGCGGGAAGGAGACCCAGTACTTC

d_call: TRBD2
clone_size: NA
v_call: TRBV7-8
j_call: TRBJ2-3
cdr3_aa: CASSPREGVGIRGTQYF
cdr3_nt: TGTGCCAGCAGCCCCCGGGAGGGCGTGGGGATCAGAGGTACGCAGTATTTT

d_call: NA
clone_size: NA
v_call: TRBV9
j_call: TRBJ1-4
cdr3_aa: CASSVRHEPPPGKLFF
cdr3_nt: TGTGCCAGCAGCGTCCGACACGAACCTCCTCCCGGAAAACTGTTTTTT

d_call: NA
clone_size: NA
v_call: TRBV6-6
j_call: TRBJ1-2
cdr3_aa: CASSYRAGQGYGYTF
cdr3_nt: TGTGCCAGCAGTTACAGAGCAGGGCAGGGCTATGGCTACACCTTC

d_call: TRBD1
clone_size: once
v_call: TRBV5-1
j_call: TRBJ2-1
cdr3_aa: CASSSGTGSSYNEQFF
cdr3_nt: TGCGCCAGCAGCTCCGGGACAGGGAGTTCCTACAATGAGCAGTTCTTC